These 27 T cell receptor beta chains came from one sample sequenced in a study of T cells in Graves' hyperthyroidism and ophthalmopathy (dated by TCRdb to the late 2010s). The library was produced with multiplex PCR. Sequencing relied on an Illumina HiSeq 2000. TCR beta CDR3 regions were amplified from RNA transcripts. For the first round of RT-PCR on the TCR CDR3, the HTBI primer set was used together with the Qiagen OneStep RT-PCR kit. TCRdb reanalyzed the raw reads on its own, using fastp at Q25 for trimming and MiXCR for clone calling, and kept in-frame beta chains. Each record represents a unique CDR3 protein, reported with the most common genes and DNA among its rows. This sample holds under 800,000 distinct CDR3 sequences; about 15% were observed only once. The ten top clones hold roughly 10% of the sample. Sequenced input: blood. Source of these receptors: a woman aged 18-29 years with Graves' hyperthyroidism.

Many counts were recorded for this clonotype. The rearrangement joins TRBV6-2 or TRBV6-3 to TRBJ1-5; TRBD1 matches at 7 bases. V lost 8 bases and J lost 0; bases outside the gene matches: 16. CDR1 and CDR2 (germline): MNHEY, SVGEGT. This CDR3 contains 18 residues. The CDR3 reads CASGPEWDSIYSNQPQHF. The CDR3, as DNA: TGTGCCAGCGGACCCGAGTGGGACAGCATTTATAGCAATCAGCCCCAGCATTTT.

The sample holds many counts of this clonotype. The CDR3 protein is CASSLADKNYGYTF. CDR3 DNA sequence: TGTGCCAGCAGCTTAGCGGACAAGAACTATGGCTACACCTTC. This chain connects TRBV13 to TRBJ1-2, with a weak D call TRBD1 (5 bases). Trimming left V 1 base short and J 2 bases short, with 8 bases between. The CDR3 loop spans 14 amino acids. The V gene's germline CDR1 is PRHDT and CDR2 FYEKMQ (reference sequence).

This chain joins TRBV28 and TRBJ2-7; TRBD2 might be the D (5 bases). The V gene's germline CDR1 is MDHEN and CDR2 SYDVKM. CDR3 length equals 16 residues. Trimming took 7 bases from V and 5 from J, leaving 24 bases between them. The CDR3 region has the DNA TGTGCCAGCACTTCCCGCCGAGGGTGGGAAGGAAACGAGCAGTACTTC. Translating it yields CASTSRRGWEGNEQYF.

The chain couples TRBV30 to TRBJ2-7; 9 nucleotides agree with TRBD2. Germline V gene sequence: CDR1 GTSNPN, CDR2 SVGIG (reference sequence). The junction had 11 bases not matched to a gene; V was cut back by 1 base and J by 7 bases. The length of the CDR3 is 15 residues. This chain's CDR3 is CAWSGRAGGLGEQYF. In nucleotides, the CDR3 is TGTGCCTGGAGTGGAAGGGCGGGAGGGCTAGGGGAGCAGTACTTC.

This chain connects TRBV30 to TRBJ1-1; no definite D call. Germline CDR1 is GTSNPN and CDR2 is SVGIG (reference sequence). V lost 0 bases and J 1 base, leaving 12 bases between the germline ends. The CDR3 consists of 15 residues. The CDR3: CAWSVGSEGNTEAFF. The CDR3 region has the DNA TGTGCCTGGAGTGTTGGGTCAGAGGGGAACACTGAAGCTTTCTTT.

This clonotype was detected many times. V is TRBV7-9 and J is TRBJ1-1; D possibly corresponds to TRBD1 (6 bases). CDR1 and CDR2 from the germline V gene are SEHNR and FQNEAQ (reference sequence). V was cut by 1 base and J by 2 bases, with 14 bases left in between. This CDR3 contains 16 residues. The CDR3 spells CASSLGRGQLNTEAFF. CDR3 DNA sequence: TGTGCCAGCAGCTTAGGCAGAGGACAGTTAAACACTGAAGCTTTCTTT.

The chain couples TRBV30 to TRBJ2-3; 7 bases map to TRBD2. With V trimmed by 1 base and J by 2 bases, 6 bases remained unmatched. The CDR3 sequence is 15 residues long. Germline V gene sequence: CDR1 GTSNPN, CDR2 SVGIG (reference sequence). This chain's CDR3 is CAWSASGGLTDTQYF. In DNA, the CDR3 is TGTGCCTGGAGTGCTAGCGGCGGGCTCACAGATACGCAGTATTTT.

This clonotype has ten or more counts. The chain employs TRBV5-1 and TRBJ1-1; D uncertain. The germline V and J ends were trimmed by 9 bases and 2 bases, with 14 bases remaining between them. The length of the CDR3 is 13 residues. Germline V gene sequence: CDR1 SGHRS, CDR2 YFSETQ. CDR3 amino acids: CAIPLVLNTEAFF. The CDR3 region has the DNA TGCGCCATCCCGTTGGTACTTAACACTGAAGCTTTCTTT.

At least ten counts were recorded for this clonotype. This rearrangement joins TRBV6-1 to TRBJ1-5; D is ambiguous. Trimming took 5 bases from V and 1 from J, leaving 12 bases between them. CDR1 and CDR2 from the germline V gene are MNHNS and SASEGT. The CDR3 totals 15 residues. CDR3 residues: CASSPHKDSNQPQHF. DNA of the CDR3: TGTGCCAGCAGTCCTCATAAGGACAGCAATCAGCCCCAGCATTTT.

This clonotype occurred many times. The gene calls are TRBV6-2 or TRBV6-3 and TRBJ2-3, with TRBD1 matching over 7 bases. The CDR3 contains 15 residues. Germline CDR1 MNHEY, CDR2 SVGEGT. Trimming cost V 4 bases and J 4 bases; bases outside gene matches: 8. The chain's CDR3 is CASSFDEGQSDTQYF. CDR3 bases: TGTGCCAGCAGTTTCGACGAGGGACAGTCAGATACGCAGTATTTT.

This chain joins TRBV9 and TRBJ1-4, with D possibly being TRBD1 (6 bases). V was cut by 6 bases and J by 4 bases, with 13 bases left in between. The CDR3 length is 14 residues. Germline V CDR1 and CDR2: SGDLS, YYNGEE. The CDR3 region has the DNA TGTGCCAGCAACCCCGGACAGCTTAATGAAAAACTGTTTTTT. Amino acid sequence: CASNPGQLNEKLFF.

This clonotype has more than one count but fewer than ten. V usage is TRBV7-2 and J usage is TRBJ2-1; 10 nucleotides agree with TRBD2. CDR3 length: 18 residues. V shed 5 bases and J 9 bases; nucleotides not matched to a gene: 19. CDR1 and CDR2 from the germline V gene are SGHTA and FQGNSA. CDR3 bases: TGTGCCAGCAGCCCTCGGCAAAAAGCGGGAGGGTATGTGGGTGAGCAGTTCTTC. Translated, it gives CASSPRQKAGGYVGEQFF. Full variable domain (missing parts from reference TRBV7-2 and TRBJ2-1): GAGVSQSPSNKVTEKGKDVELRCDPISGHTALYWYRQSLGQGLEFLIYFQGNSAPDKSGLPSDRFSAERTGGSVSTLTIQRTQQEDSAVYLCASSPRQKAGGYVGEQFFGPGTRLTVL.

V is TRBV2 and J is TRBJ2-5; the match to TRBD2 covers 9 bases. This CDR3 contains 18 residues. CDR1 SNHLY and CDR2 FYNNEI come from the germline V gene. J lost 0 bases, V lost 2 bases, and 10 bases had no gene match. This chain's CDR3 is CASSEFGLAGTYQETQYF. The CDR3 region has the DNA TGTGCCAGCAGTGAATTCGGTCTAGCGGGAACCTACCAAGAGACCCAGTACTTC.

In its sample, this clonotype was seen a few times. The chain uses TRBV6-1 and TRBJ2-7, with 8 bases matching TRBD1. Losses at the gene ends were 3 bases for V and 3 bases for J; bases not matched to a gene: 7. The CDR3 covers 15 residues. Looked up from germline, CDR1 is MNHNS and CDR2 is SASEGT. The CDR3 DNA reads TGTGCCAGCAGTGAGAAGACAGGGGCTAGCTACGAGCAGTACTTC. Translating gives CASSEKTGASYEQYF.

This clonotype showed up many times. The rearrangement uses TRBV7-9 and TRBJ2-1, with D possibly TRBD2 on 6 matching bases. Trimming took 3 bases from V and 3 from J, leaving 12 bases between them. CDR3 length: 15 residues. Germline loops: CDR1 SEHNR, CDR2 FQNEAQ (reference sequence). The CDR3 is CASSFYGGNYNEQFF. The CDR3 DNA sequence: TGTGCCAGCAGCTTCTATGGGGGGAACTACAATGAGCAGTTCTTC. Filled out from reference TRBV7-9 and TRBJ2-1, the complete variable domain reads DTGVSQNPRHKITKRGQNVTFRCDPISEHNRLYWYRQTLGQGPEFLTYFQNEAQLEKSRLLSDRFSAERPKGSFSTLEIQRTEQGDSAMYLCASSFYGGNYNEQFFGPGTRLTVL.

In its sample, this clonotype was seen a few times. This chain connects TRBV7-9 to TRBJ2-1, with no clear D. The germline V gene encodes CDR1 SEHNR and CDR2 FQNEAQ (reference sequence). With 8 bases removed from V and 7 bases from J, the gap between germline ends came to 9 bases. The CDR3 has 11 residues. The CDR3 coding sequence is TGTGCCAGCGCCCCCGGAAATGAGCAGTTCTTC. This sequence encodes CASAPGNEQFF.

This clonotype has ten or more counts. The chain combines TRBV27 with TRBJ2-5; no firm D call. V was trimmed by 1 base and J by 2 bases, leaving 5 bases between them. Germline CDR1 MNHEY, CDR2 SMNVEV (reference sequence). The CDR3 loop spans 13 amino acids. The CDR3 region has the DNA TGTGCCAGCAGTTTATATTATCAAGAGACCCAGTACTTC. This encodes CASSLYYQETQYF.

This clonotype was observed at least ten times. V is TRBV11-2 and J is TRBJ2-1, with 7 bases aligning to TRBD2. This CDR3 has 15 amino acids. Germline V gene data show CDR1 as SGHAT and CDR2 as FQNNGV. V gave up 1 base and J gave up 2 bases; unmatched junction bases: 2. CDR3 coding DNA: TGTGCCAGCAGCTTAGCCCTAGCGGCCTACAATGAGCAGTTCTTC. Encoded protein: CASSLALAAYNEQFF.

This clonotype appeared many times. The chain is built from TRBV28 and TRBJ2-3; weak D call: TRBD2 (6 bases). Trimming took off 6 bases at V and 4 bases at J, with 23 bases between the two ends. The germline CDR1 and CDR2 sequences are MDHEN and SYDVKM. There are 17 residues in the CDR3. CDR3 in DNA: TGTGCCAGCAGAAAGTGGGACCAACCGGGGGTGTCAGATACGCAGTATTTT. This codes for CASRKWDQPGVSDTQYF. Drawing the rest from reference TRBV28 and TRBJ2-3, the complete variable domain is DVKVTQSSRYLVKRTGEKVFLECVQDMDHENMFWYRQDPGLGLRLIYFSYDVKMKEKGDIPEGYSVSREKKERFSLILESASTNQTSMYLCASRKWDQPGVSDTQYFGPGTRLTVL.

This clonotype has just a few counts. The J gene is TRBJ2-1, the V gene TRBV12-3 or TRBV12-4; 8 bases agree with TRBD1. The CDR3 extends over 14 amino acids. V was clipped by 3 bases and J by 8 bases; unmatched bases: 6. Here the CDR3 reads CASSFRQGAYEQFF. As DNA, the CDR3 is TGTGCCAGCAGTTTCAGGCAGGGGGCCTATGAGCAGTTCTTC.

The chain has TRBV5-1 and TRBJ1-6; D remains unclear. Trimming removed 2 bases from V and 8 bases from J, with 8 bases in between. This CDR3 has 13 amino acids. Germline CDR1 reads SGHRS; CDR2 reads YFSETQ. The CDR3 DNA reads as TGCGCCAGCAGCTTCGGGGAGCATTCACCCCTCCACTTT. Encoded protein: CASSFGEHSPLHF.

This clonotype was detected ten times or more. The chain has TRBV11-2 and TRBJ1-2, with D maybe TRBD1 (5 bases). V was shortened by 7 bases and J by 6 bases, with 9 bases between the two germline ends. Germline CDR1 and CDR2: SGHAT and FQNNGV. The CDR3 runs 11 residues. This CDR3 is CASTQGDGYTF. In DNA, the CDR3 is TGTGCCAGCACCCAGGGAGATGGCTACACCTTC.

This clonotype has at least ten counts. The chain uses TRBV18 and TRBJ1-2, with D possibly being TRBD1 (6 bases). Germline-derived CDR1 and CDR2 are KGHSH and LQKENI. The CDR3 is made up of 14 amino acids. Trimming removed 5 bases from V and 3 bases from J, with 13 bases in between. The CDR3 spells CASSEQGSDYGYTF. For the CDR3, the DNA is TGTGCCAGCTCAGAACAGGGTTCTGACTATGGCTACACCTTC. The complete variable domain, with remaining parts taken from reference TRBV18 and TRBJ1-2, reads NAGVMQNPRHLVRRRGQEARLRCSPMKGHSHVYWYRQLPEEGLKFMVYLQKENIIDESGMPKERFSAEFPKEGPSILRIQQVVRGDSAAYFCASSEQGSDYGYTFGSGTRLTVV.

The chain is built from TRBV6-2 or TRBV6-3 and TRBJ2-3, with D unclear. CDR1 and CDR2 from the germline V gene are MNHEY and SVGEGT. CDR3 size: 13 residues. V lost 5 bases to trimming and J lost 6 bases, with 12 bases between them. The CDR3 coding sequence is TGTGCCAGCAGTACGAACGACCAGGATACGCAGTATTTT. Translation gives CASSTNDQDTQYF.

This clonotype turned up a few times. The chain employs TRBV28 and TRBJ1-1; 8 nucleotides line up with TRBD1. The V and J ends lost 4 bases and 11 bases, in that order; junction bases with no gene match: 15. CDR3 length: 15 amino acids. CDR1 MDHEN and CDR2 SYDVKM come from the germline V gene. CDR3 protein: CASSSQTGAHQGAFF. The CDR3 bases are TGTGCCAGCAGTTCTCAGACAGGGGCCCACCAAGGGGCTTTCTTT.

The chain carries TRBV6-2 or TRBV6-3 and TRBJ2-1; 10 bases agree with TRBD2. V shed 6 bases and J 9 bases; nucleotides not matched to a gene: 8. The germline CDR1 and CDR2 sequences are MNHEY and SVGEGT. The CDR3 has 14 residues. CDR3 sequence: CASRQAGGWGEQFF. The CDR3 DNA reads as TGTGCCAGCAGACAAGCGGGAGGGTGGGGTGAGCAGTTCTTC.

The chain is built from TRBV6-5 and TRBJ2-6; D might be TRBD2 (6 bases). Germline CDR1 MNHEY, CDR2 SVGAGI. There are 18 residues in the CDR3. The ends were cut back, 4 bases at V and 0 bases at J, with 16 bases in the middle. The CDR3 here is CASSSFRGLGSGANVLTF. The CDR3, as DNA: TGTGCCAGCAGTTCATTTCGGGGACTGGGCTCTGGGGCCAACGTCCTGACTTTC.